These 30 T cell receptor beta chains came from one sample sequenced in a study of circulating CD8 cells and anti-PD-1 response in melanoma. Four subsets defined by PD-1 and/or TIGIT were sorted from live CD3+CD8+TCRalphabeta+ cells. The QIAseq Immune Repertoire TCR panel built the libraries from about 14 ng of total RNA. TCRdb analysed the reads with MiXCR anew, one entry per CDR3 protein. The sample yields around 1,700 distinct CDR3 sequences, approximately 6.6% seen once. The material sequenced was CD8+ T cells from PBMCs, taken at baseline or after one month of anti-PD-1 therapy (not recorded which). These receptors originate from a human donor with melanoma.

This clonotype is deemed large. The chain joins TRBV19 to TRBJ2-7; tentatively, D is TRBD1 or TRBD2 (5 bases each). CDR1 and CDR2 (germline): LNHDA, SQIVND (reference sequence). Trimming left V 6 bases short and J 0 bases short, with 15 bases between. The CDR3 is made up of 15 amino acids. The DNA of the CDR3 is TGTGCCAGTAGCCTGGGGACCGCGAGCTCCTACGAGCAGTACTTC. The encoded protein is CASSLGTASSYEQYF.

This clonotype rates as medium-sized. The chain has TRBV25-1 and TRBJ2-1, with TRBD2 identical over 9 bases. The CDR3 has 14 residues. CDR1 and CDR2 from the germline V gene are MGHDK and SYGVNS. V gave up 7 bases and J gave up 5 bases; unmatched junction bases: 6. CDR3 sequence: CASIAGGLHNEQFF. DNA for the CDR3: TGTGCCAGCATTGCGGGGGGGTTACACAATGAGCAGTTCTTC.

About this clonotype itself: A read error is possible here, since a much larger clone lies one base away. This chain joins TRBV25-1 and TRBJ2-1; 9 nucleotides match TRBD2. The CDR3 runs to 14 residues. Germline trimming cut 7 bases from V and 9 bases from J; bases unmatched to any gene: 10. Germline V gene sequence: CDR1 MGHDK, CDR2 SYGVNS. CDR3 loop: CASIAGGLHSEQFF. CDR3 in DNA: TGTGCCAGCATTGCGGGGGGGTTACACAGTGAGCAGTTCTTC.

This clonotype counts as medium-sized. The CDR3 DNA reads as TGTGCCAGTAGTATCCGGGGGCCCACAGATACGCAGTATTTT. Translated: CASSIRGPTDTQYF. This sequence joins TRBV19 and TRBJ2-3; the D call may be TRBD1 or TRBD2 (6 bases each). Germline values: CDR1 LNHDA, CDR2 SQIVND (reference sequence). This CDR3 spans 14 amino acids. The germline V and J ends were trimmed by 3 bases and 2 bases, with 9 bases remaining between them.

In this sample, this clonotype is medium-sized. This chain uses TRBV27 with TRBJ1-2; tentative D call: TRBD1 (5 bases). V was shortened by 2 bases and J by 9 bases, with 16 bases between the two germline ends. CDR1 and CDR2 from the germline V gene are MNHEY and SMNVEV (reference sequence). This CDR3 has 14 amino acids. For the CDR3, the DNA is TGTGCCAGCAGTTTACGGACATCTCCCTCTAGCTACACCTTC. This translates into CASSLRTSPSSYTF.

Within the sample, this clonotype is medium-sized. This CDR3 is CATSDSVRAQPQHF. The CDR3 coding sequence is TGTGCCACCAGTGATTCGGTGCGGGCTCAGCCCCAGCATTTT. This chain connects TRBV24-1 to TRBJ1-5; D is uncertain. The V and J ends lost 2 bases and 6 bases respectively, with 10 bases between them. The CDR3 is 14 amino acids. Germline assignment: CDR1 KGHDR and CDR2 SFDVKD.

By share of the sample, this clonotype is large. The rearrangement uses TRBV11-2 and TRBJ2-1; no definite D call. V was shortened by 3 bases and J by 7 bases, with 4 bases between the two germline ends. Looked up from germline, CDR1 is SGHAT and CDR2 is FQNNGV. CDR3 length equals 11 residues. The DNA for the CDR3 is TGTGCCAGCAGCTTGGCGAATGAGCAGTTCTTC. It is translated as CASSLANEQFF.

A remark on this clonotype: Since a much larger clone is just one base distant, this may be a read error. The chain recombines TRBV6-5 with TRBJ1-1; D not resolved. The CDR3 loop spans 15 amino acids. Germline V gene lookup returns CDR1 MNHEY and CDR2 SVGAGI. Trimming cost V 0 bases and J 2 bases, with 10 bases left between them. CDR3 coding DNA: TGTGCCAGCAGTTACTCATTACAGAGCAACACTGAAGCTTTCTTT. Translated, it gives CASSYSLQSNTEAFF.

By sample fraction, this clonotype is medium-sized. This CDR3 reads CASSYGGGGYEQYF. The CDR3, as DNA: TGTGCCAGCAGTTACGGAGGGGGGGGCTACGAGCAGTACTTC. V is TRBV6-6 and J is TRBJ2-7; a possible D gene is TRBD2 (7 bases). This CDR3 contains 14 residues. CDR1 and CDR2 from the germline V gene are MNHNY and SVGAGI (reference sequence). Trimming took off 2 bases at V and 3 bases at J, with 11 bases between the two ends.

This clonotype appeared a few times. The chain carries TRBV6-6 and TRBJ1-5, with 7 bases identical to TRBD1. The CDR3 spans 15 residues. CDR1 and CDR2 from the germline V gene are MNHNY and SVGAGI (reference sequence). Trimming cost V 2 bases and J 7 bases; bases outside gene matches: 8. The CDR3 region has the DNA TGTGCCAGCAGTTACCACCGACAGGGTGGCCAGCCCCAGCATTTT. Amino acid sequence: CASSYHRQGGQPQHF.

This clonotype was seen more than once but under ten times. The chain links TRBV28 to TRBJ2-7; D not certain. Germline V lookup: CDR1 MDHEN, CDR2 SYDVKM. The CDR3 consists of 13 residues. V lost 6 bases, J lost 7 bases, and 16 bases lay in between. CDR3 loop: CASSPPEGREQYF. The CDR3 DNA is TGTGCCAGCAGCCCCCCTGAAGGCCGGGAGCAGTACTTC.

This clonotype is judged medium-sized. The chain links TRBV29-1 to TRBJ2-3; no reliable D call. This CDR3 comprises 11 residues. Germline V gene sequence: CDR1 SQVTM, CDR2 ANQGSEA. V was clipped by 7 bases and J by 4 bases, with 9 bases between them. The CDR3 coding sequence is TGCAGCGCCCGGAGCCCAGATACGCAGTATTTT. This sequence encodes CSARSPDTQYF.

The CDR3 is CSAGWGGTYEQYF. Written as DNA, the CDR3 is TGCAGTGCTGGATGGGGAGGAACCTACGAGCAGTACTTC. The chain couples TRBV20-1 to TRBJ2-7; D possibly corresponds to TRBD2 (6 bases). This CDR3 has 13 residues. CDR1 and CDR2 (germline): DFQATT, SNEGSKA (reference sequence). Trimming took off 5 bases at V and 2 bases at J, with 13 bases between the two ends.

This clonotype is classed as large. V usage is TRBV19 and J usage is TRBJ2-1, with 9 bases that match TRBD1. The CDR3 is made up of 14 amino acids. CDR1 is LNHDA and CDR2 is SQIVND in the germline V gene (reference sequence). Losses at the gene ends were 5 bases for V and 2 bases for J; bases not matched to a gene: 1. The CDR3 DNA follows: TGTGCCAGTAGTGACAGGGGGACCTACAATGAGCAGTTCTTC. Its translation: CASSDRGTYNEQFF.

Judged by abundance, this clonotype is medium-sized. Here the CDR3 reads CASSLIGSPEQYF. In DNA form, the CDR3 reads TGTGCCAGCAGTTTAATAGGTAGCCCCGAGCAGTACTTC. The chain recombines TRBV28 with TRBJ2-7; D gene unclear. The CDR3 has 13 residues. Germline CDR1 MDHEN, CDR2 SYDVKM. V lost 2 bases, J lost 6 bases, and 11 bases lay in between.

Judged by abundance, this clonotype is medium-sized. The gene calls are TRBV24-1 and TRBJ1-2, with a weak D call TRBD1 (5 bases). The germline V and J ends were trimmed by 2 bases and 2 bases, with 11 bases remaining between them. The CDR3 loop spans 15 amino acids. Germline loops: CDR1 KGHDR, CDR2 SFDVKD. As DNA, the CDR3 is TGTGCCACCAGTGATTCCTCGGGGCGCAACTATGGCTACACCTTC. Amino acids: CATSDSSGRNYGYTF.

Sample share makes this clonotype medium-sized (0.01 to 0.1%). The rearrangement joins TRBV24-1 to TRBJ2-2; maybe TRBD1 (6 bases). Trimming took 4 bases from V and 3 from J, leaving 14 bases between them. The CDR3 has 16 amino acids. Germline V gives CDR1 KGHDR, CDR2 SFDVKD. CDR3 protein: CATSDPGQKYTGELFF. CDR3 DNA sequence: TGTGCCACCAGTGACCCCGGACAGAAATACACCGGGGAGCTGTTTTTT.

In DNA, the CDR3 is TGTGCCAGCAAACGCACAGGTGGTTCCTACAATGAGCAGTTCTTC. This translates into CASKRTGGSYNEQFF. This rearrangement joins TRBV7-3 to TRBJ2-1; D is perhaps TRBD1 (5 bases). CDR3 length: 15 residues. Germline assignment: CDR1 SGHTA and CDR2 FQGTGA. Trimming cost V 7 bases and J 1 base, with 14 bases left between them.

By share, this clonotype counts as large. J is TRBJ1-1 and V is TRBV27, with a possible D match to TRBD1 (5 bases). In germline, CDR1 is MNHEY, CDR2 SMNVEV (reference sequence). Trimming cost V 5 bases and J 6 bases, with 16 bases left between them. The CDR3 has 14 residues. CDR3 loop: CASSVNTGSPEAFF. The CDR3 coding sequence is TGTGCCAGCAGTGTAAATACAGGTTCCCCTGAAGCTTTCTTT.

This clonotype was recorded a few times. The V call is TRBV20-1, the J call TRBJ2-7, with 11 bases fitting TRBD2. This CDR3 contains 14 residues. Germline V gives CDR1 DFQATT, CDR2 SNEGSKA (reference sequence). After removal of 6 bases from V and 4 bases from J, the junction contained 8 bases not matched to a gene. The CDR3 DNA reads as TGCAGTGCGGATCCTAGCGGGAGGTTTTACGAGCAGTACTTC. Its protein product is CSADPSGRFYEQYF.

This clonotype counts as medium-sized (0.01 to 0.1%). The CDR3 spells CASSYLGNEQFF. The DNA of the CDR3 is TGTGCCAGCAGTTACTTAGGGAATGAGCAGTTCTTC. J is TRBJ2-1 and V is TRBV12-3 or TRBV12-4; no firm D call. This CDR3 is built from 12 residues. The ends were cut back, 4 bases at V and 7 bases at J, with 8 bases in the middle.

The CDR3 nucleotides read TGCAGCGTTGTTAGGGAGGACACTGAAGCTTTCTTT. This sequence encodes CSVVREDTEAFF. J is TRBJ1-1 and V is TRBV29-1; D not resolved. V lost 4 bases to trimming and J lost 3 bases, with 9 bases between them. CDR3 length: 12 residues. Germline V gene lookup returns CDR1 SQVTM and CDR2 ANQGSEA.

This clonotype is deemed medium-sized. The J gene is TRBJ2-1, the V gene TRBV6-5; TRBD2 matches at 11 bases. Germline trimming cut 1 base from V and 4 bases from J; bases unmatched to any gene: 3. This CDR3 is 16 amino acids long. The V gene's germline CDR1 is MNHEY and CDR2 SVGAGI. In nucleotides, the CDR3 is TGTGCCAGCAGTTACTTGGGACTAGCGGAGTACAATGAGCAGTTCTTC. This codes for CASSYLGLAEYNEQFF.

This clonotype is medium-sized (0.01 to 0.1%). J is TRBJ2-5 and V is TRBV4-1; 11 positions match TRBD2. There are 16 residues in the CDR3. Germline CDR1 reads MGHRA; CDR2 reads YSYEKL. The ends lost 1 base at V and 1 base at J; junction bases unmatched: 2. The CDR3 DNA follows: TGCGCCAGCAGCCAAGGACTAGCGGGACCCCAAGAGACCCAGTACTTC. It encodes CASSQGLAGPQETQYF.

By share, this clonotype ranks as large. V usage is TRBV19 and J usage is TRBJ2-1, with D possibly TRBD1 on 5 matching bases. V lost 5 bases and J lost 8, with 19 bases in between. This CDR3 spans 15 amino acids. From germline, CDR1 is LNHDA and CDR2 SQIVND (reference sequence). In DNA form, the CDR3 reads TGTGCCAGTAGTTCGATACAGGCCGAGAACTATGAGCAGTTCTTC. Its translation: CASSSIQAENYEQFF.

This clonotype rates as medium-sized. The genes are TRBV5-5 and TRBJ2-7; 10 nucleotides match TRBD2. V shed 4 bases, J shed 1 base, and the junction held 8 bases outside the gene matches. Germline V lookup: CDR1 SGHKS, CDR2 YYEKEE (reference sequence). The CDR3 runs 16 residues. For the CDR3, the DNA is TGTGCCAGCAGCCCCGGGGCTAGCGGGGGATCCTACGAGCAGTACTTC. Translation gives CASSPGASGGSYEQYF. Full variable domain (outside the CDR3, taken from reference TRBV5-5 and TRBJ2-7): DAGVTQSPTHLIKTRGQQVTLRCSPISGHKSVSWYQQVLGQGPQFIFQYYEKEERGRGNFPDRFSARQFPNYSSELNVNALLLGDSALYLCASSPGASGGSYEQYFGPGTRLTVT.

By its share, this clonotype is medium-sized. The chain has TRBV19 and TRBJ2-7, with D possibly being TRBD1 (6 bases). Germline V gene data show CDR1 as LNHDA and CDR2 as SQIVND (reference sequence). The CDR3 is 12 residues long. Between the trimmed V and J ends, which lost 1 base and 6 bases, there was a span of 7 bases. The CDR3 is CASSIGTAEQYF. DNA for the CDR3: TGTGCCAGTAGTATAGGGACAGCCGAGCAGTACTTC.

This clonotype showed up just a few times. The rearrangement uses TRBV21-1 and TRBJ2-7; TRBD1, the table's D call, lacks a check against the DNA. TRBV21-1 is given as a pseudogene. CDR3 length: 12 residues. For the CDR3, the DNA is TGTGCCAGCAGCAAAGGGGGGGAGGAGCAGTACTTC. Amino acids: CASSKGGEEQYF.

By sample fraction, this clonotype is medium-sized. V is TRBV27 and J is TRBJ1-2; D remains ambiguous. Trimming pared 8 bases from V and 4 bases from J, leaving 17 bases between. The germline gives CDR1 MNHEY, CDR2 SMNVEV (reference sequence). This CDR3 is 14 amino acids long. CDR3 sequence: CASSPGVHLYGYTF. Here the CDR3 DNA reads TGTGCCAGCTCACCCGGGGTGCACCTCTATGGCTACACCTTC.

Judged by abundance, this clonotype is medium-sized. This chain connects TRBV28 to TRBJ1-1; D not resolved. The CDR3 has 15 amino acids. Trimming left V 2 bases short and J 0 bases short, with 10 bases between. The germline CDR1 and CDR2 sequences are MDHEN and SYDVKM. The CDR3 DNA follows: TGTGCCAGCAGTTTAGAGGTCAGGCTGAACACTGAAGCTTTCTTT. Translation: CASSLEVRLNTEAFF.